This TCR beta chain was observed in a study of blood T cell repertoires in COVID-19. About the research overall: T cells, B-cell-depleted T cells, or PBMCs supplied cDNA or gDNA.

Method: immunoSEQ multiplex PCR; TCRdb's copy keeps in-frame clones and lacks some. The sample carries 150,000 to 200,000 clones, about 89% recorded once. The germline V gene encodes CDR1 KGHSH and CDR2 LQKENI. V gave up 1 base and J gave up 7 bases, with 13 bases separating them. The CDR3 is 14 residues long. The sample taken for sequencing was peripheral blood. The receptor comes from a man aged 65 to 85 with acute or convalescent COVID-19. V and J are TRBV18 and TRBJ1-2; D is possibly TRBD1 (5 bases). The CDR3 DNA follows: TGTGCCAGCTCACCACTGGGCAGGGAGGCTGGCTACACCTTC. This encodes CASSPLGREAGYTF. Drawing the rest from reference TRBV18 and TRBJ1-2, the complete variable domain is NAGVMQNPRHLVRRRGQEARLRCSPMKGHSHVYWYRQLPEEGLKFMVYLQKENIIDESGMPKERFSAEFPKEGPSILRIQQVVRGDSAAYFCASSPLGREAGYTFGSGTRLTVV.